The clone carrying this T cell receptor beta chain came up many times. CDR3 length equals 15 residues. V was pared by 7 bases and J by 7 bases, with 17 bases between. This record comes from a study of T cells in Graves' hyperthyroidism and ophthalmopathy. From RNA transcripts, TCR beta CDR3 regions were amplified. First-round RT-PCR of the TCR CDR3 relied on the HTBI primer set. From the multiplex PCR reads, TCRdb called clonotypes with MiXCR, one entry per CDR3 protein. The sample yields around 350,000 distinct CDR3 sequences, approximately 13% seen once. Stable Graves' hyperthyroidism denoted no ophthalmopathy progression over 18 months. Patients aged 18 to 65 had newly diagnosed hyperthyroidism of under 2 months' duration. Orbital computed tomography, thyroid ultrasound, serum thyroxine and TRAb, and clinical symptoms together informed the diagnoses. The PBMCs had their origin in roughly 9.4 ml of fresh peripheral blood.

This clonotype was obtained from a woman aged 18-29 years with Graves' hyperthyroidism. The J gene is TRBJ1-6, the V gene TRBV12-3 or TRBV12-4, with TRBD1 as a possible D gene (6 bases). Sequenced: blood. The CDR3 is CASTPQGGWNSPLHF. DNA for the CDR3: TGTGCCAGCACCCCACAGGGTGGGTGGAATTCACCCCTCCACTTT.